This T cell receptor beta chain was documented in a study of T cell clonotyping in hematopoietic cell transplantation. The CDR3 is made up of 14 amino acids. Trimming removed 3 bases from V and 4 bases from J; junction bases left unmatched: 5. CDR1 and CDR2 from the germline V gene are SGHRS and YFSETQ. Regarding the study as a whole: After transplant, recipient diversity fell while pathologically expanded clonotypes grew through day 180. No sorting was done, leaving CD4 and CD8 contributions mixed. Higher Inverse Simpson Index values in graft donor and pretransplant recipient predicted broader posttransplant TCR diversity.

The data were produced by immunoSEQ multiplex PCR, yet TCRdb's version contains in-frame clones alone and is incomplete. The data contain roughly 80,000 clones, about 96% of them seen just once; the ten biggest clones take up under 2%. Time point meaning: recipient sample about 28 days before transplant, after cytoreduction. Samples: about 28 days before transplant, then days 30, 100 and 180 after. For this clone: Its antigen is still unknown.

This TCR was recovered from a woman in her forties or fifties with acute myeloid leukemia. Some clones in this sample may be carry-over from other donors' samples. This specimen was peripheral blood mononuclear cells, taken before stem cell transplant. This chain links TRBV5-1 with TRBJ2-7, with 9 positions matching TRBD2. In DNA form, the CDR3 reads TGCGCCAGCAGCTGGCGGGAGGGCGGGTACGAGCAGTACTTC. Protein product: CASSWREGGYEQYF.